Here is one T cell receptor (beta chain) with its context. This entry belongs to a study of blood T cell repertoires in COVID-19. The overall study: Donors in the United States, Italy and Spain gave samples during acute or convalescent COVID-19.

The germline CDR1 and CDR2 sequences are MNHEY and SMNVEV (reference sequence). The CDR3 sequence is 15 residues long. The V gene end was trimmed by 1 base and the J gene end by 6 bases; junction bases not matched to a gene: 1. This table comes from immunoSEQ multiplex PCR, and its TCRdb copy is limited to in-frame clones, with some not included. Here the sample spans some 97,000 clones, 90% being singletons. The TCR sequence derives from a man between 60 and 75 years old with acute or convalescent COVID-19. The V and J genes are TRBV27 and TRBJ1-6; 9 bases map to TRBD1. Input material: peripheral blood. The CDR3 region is CASSLWTGANSPLHF. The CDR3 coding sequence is TGTGCCAGCAGTTTATGGACAGGGGCTAATTCACCCCTCCACTTT.